This T cell receptor (beta chain) is drawn from a study of CD8 T cells in Susac syndrome. Study-level results: The study admitted that it had a relatively small number of individuals in its TCR sequencing and HLA analysis.

On this clonotype: What it recognizes is unknown.

The V end was cut by 3 bases, the J end by 0 bases, with 11 bases between. The CDR3 sequence is 15 residues long. Per germline, CDR1 MNHEY and CDR2 SMNVEV (reference sequence). RNA, at about 0.45 to 1 ug, was reverse transcribed with random hexamers. Coverage of TCR beta CDR3 amplification by immunoSEQ multiplex PCR extended to 54 Vbeta and 13 Jbeta. TCRdb itself ran the immunoSEQ multiplex PCR reads through MiXCR, one entry per CDR3 protein. The sample consists of under 550,000 distinct CDR3 sequences, roughly 85% of them appearing once. The study sequenced TCR beta in blood CD8+ and CD4+ T cells. Patients with stable or active relapsing-remitting disease, all of them treatment-naive, made up the multiple sclerosis controls.

The receptor was derived from a human donor with multiple sclerosis. Sequencing used CD8+ T cells from PBMCs. J is TRBJ1-1 and V is TRBV27, with D maybe TRBD1 (5 bases). In DNA form, the CDR3 reads TGTGCCAGCAGTTTTGGAGGGGAAATGAACACTGAAGCTTTCTTT. Protein product: CASSFGGEMNTEAFF.